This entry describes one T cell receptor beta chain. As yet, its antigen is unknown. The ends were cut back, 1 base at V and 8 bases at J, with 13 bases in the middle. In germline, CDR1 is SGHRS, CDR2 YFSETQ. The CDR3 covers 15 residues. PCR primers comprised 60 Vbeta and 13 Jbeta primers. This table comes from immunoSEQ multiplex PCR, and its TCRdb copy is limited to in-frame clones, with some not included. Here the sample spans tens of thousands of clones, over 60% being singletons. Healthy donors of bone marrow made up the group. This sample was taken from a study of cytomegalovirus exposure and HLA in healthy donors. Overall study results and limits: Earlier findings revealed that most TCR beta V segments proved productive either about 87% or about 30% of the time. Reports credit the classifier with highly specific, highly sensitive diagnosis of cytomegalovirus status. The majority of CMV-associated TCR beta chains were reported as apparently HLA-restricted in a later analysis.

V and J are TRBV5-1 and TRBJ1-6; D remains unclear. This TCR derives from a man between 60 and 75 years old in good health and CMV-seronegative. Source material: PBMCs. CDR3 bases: TGCGCCAGCAGCTTGCAAGGCACCCGGGATTCACCCCTCCACTTT. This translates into CASSLQGTRDSPLHF.